This T cell receptor beta chain was recorded in a study of blood T cell repertoires in COVID-19. At the level of the study: The analysed material was cDNA or gDNA that came from T cells, B-cell-depleted T cells, or PBMCs.

This study enrolled people aged about 18 to 100 from 20 to 25 US geographic areas. Assignments of participants to cohorts depended upon their own reported clinical history. Recovered status applied to Cohort 3 donors who had two consecutive negative PCRs. It also applied to those with clearance or with symptom resolution. The repertoire was sequenced with immunoSEQ multiplex PCR; TCRdb's copy has only in-frame clones and lacks some. Of approximately 220,000 clones in the sample, about nine tenths were seen once. This CDR3 spans 14 amino acids. The germline gives CDR1 MGHDK, CDR2 SYGVNS. V dropped 5 bases and J dropped 8; count of bases not matched to a gene: 11.

The clonotype originates from a young man who had recovered from COVID-19. V and J are TRBV25-1 and TRBJ1-2; 7 nucleotides line up with TRBD1. Sequencing was performed on PBMCs or T cells enriched from blood (not recorded which). The CDR3 loop reads CASSRQGSPSGYTF. DNA of the CDR3: TGTGCCAGCAGTAGACAGGGAAGCCCCTCCGGCTACACCTTC.